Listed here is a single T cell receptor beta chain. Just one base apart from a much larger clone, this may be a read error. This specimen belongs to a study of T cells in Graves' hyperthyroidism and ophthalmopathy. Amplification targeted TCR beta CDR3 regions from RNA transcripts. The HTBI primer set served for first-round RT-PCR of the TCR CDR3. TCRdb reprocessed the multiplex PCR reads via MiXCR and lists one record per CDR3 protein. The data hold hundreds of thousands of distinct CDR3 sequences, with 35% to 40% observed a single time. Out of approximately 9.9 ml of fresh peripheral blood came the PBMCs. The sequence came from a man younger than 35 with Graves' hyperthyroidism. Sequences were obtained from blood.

CDR3: CATSQDPYGYTF. CDR3 bases: TGTGCCACCAGCCAAGATCCCTATGGCTACACCTTC. The rearrangement uses TRBV25-1 and TRBJ1-2; no clear D gene. Trimming shortened V by 10 bases and J by 4 bases, and 13 bases separated the two germline ends. CDR1 is MGHDK and CDR2 is SYGVNS in the germline V gene. This CDR3 has 12 amino acids.